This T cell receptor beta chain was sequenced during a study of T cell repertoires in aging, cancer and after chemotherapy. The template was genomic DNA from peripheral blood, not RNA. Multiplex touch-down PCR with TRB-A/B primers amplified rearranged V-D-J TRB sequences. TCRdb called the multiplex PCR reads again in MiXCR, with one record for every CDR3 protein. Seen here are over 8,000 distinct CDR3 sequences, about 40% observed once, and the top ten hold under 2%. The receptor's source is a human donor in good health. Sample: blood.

CDR3 DNA sequence: TGTGCCAGCAGTTACACTGTGGCAGGGTTTAGTACTAATGAAAAACTGTTTTTT. It translates to CASSYTVAGFSTNEKLFF. The chain couples TRBV6-5 to TRBJ1-4, with D maybe TRBD1 (5 bases). With 2 bases removed from V and 2 bases from J, the gap between germline ends came to 18 bases. CDR1 and CDR2 (germline): MNHEY, SVGAGI. The length of the CDR3 is 18 residues.